Listed here are 27 T cell receptor beta chains from one sample, sequenced in a study of T cells in Graves' hyperthyroidism and ophthalmopathy. RNA transcripts served as the template for amplifying TCR beta CDR3 regions. During a first-round RT-PCR of the TCR CDR3, the HTBI primer set was used. Via MiXCR, TCRdb re-called the multiplex PCR reads, giving one row per CDR3 protein. Among 400,000 or so distinct CDR3 sequences listed, 14% were seen once. Sequencing was carried out using blood. The origin of the receptors is a woman between 25 and 40 years old with Graves' ophthalmopathy.

This clonotype has at least ten counts. The rearrangement links TRBV25-1 to TRBJ1-5; 7 nucleotides match TRBD1. V dropped 4 bases and J dropped 1; count of bases not matched to a gene: 1. The CDR3 spans 14 residues. From germline, CDR1 is MGHDK and CDR2 SYGVNS. The CDR3, as DNA: TGTGCCAGCAGTGCAGGGGGGAGCAATCAGCCCCAGCATTTT. It is translated as CASSAGGSNQPQHF.

This clonotype was counted ten times or more. This chain connects TRBV7-9 to TRBJ1-1; the match to TRBD1 covers 8 bases. Per germline, CDR1 SEHNR and CDR2 FQNEAQ (reference sequence). The CDR3 extends over 14 amino acids. After removal of 7 bases from V and 5 bases from J, the junction contained 9 bases not matched to a gene. The CDR3 here is CASTKQGVRTEAFF. CDR3 nucleotides: TGTGCCAGCACCAAACAGGGGGTGAGAACTGAAGCTTTCTTT.

This clonotype showed up many times. The J gene is TRBJ1-3, the V gene TRBV6-5; D remains ambiguous. The CDR3 covers 15 residues. CDR1 and CDR2 (germline): MNHEY, SVGAGI. The V gene lost 0 bases and the J gene lost 4 bases, with 10 bases spanning the gap. The CDR3 DNA reads TGTGCCAGCAGTTACTCGCGAGGAGGGGGAAACACCATATATTTT. Residues: CASSYSRGGGNTIYF.

This clonotype was recorded many times. DNA of the CDR3: TGTGCCACCAGTGACCCCTCGCGCTACGAGCAGTACTTC. It specifies CATSDPSRYEQYF. This chain joins TRBV24-1 and TRBJ2-7; the D is unclear. V lost 4 bases and J lost 3, with 9 bases in between. This CDR3 spans 13 amino acids. The germline V gene encodes CDR1 KGHDR and CDR2 SFDVKD.

V and J are TRBV20-1 and TRBJ2-1; 10 bases align to TRBD2. The germline V gene has CDR1 DFQATT and CDR2 SNEGSKA (reference sequence). The junction had 3 bases not matched to a gene; V was cut back by 6 bases and J by 4 bases. The CDR3 is made up of 13 amino acids. The CDR3 reads CSANSGGYNEQFF. CDR3 bases: TGCAGTGCGAATAGCGGGGGGTACAATGAGCAGTTCTTC.

Ten or more counts support this clonotype. V is TRBV12-3 or TRBV12-4 and J is TRBJ1-1; D remains ambiguous. The CDR3 is made up of 11 amino acids. Trimming shortened V by 3 bases and J by 6 bases, and 5 bases separated the two germline ends. The CDR3 is CASSFLSEAFF. CDR3 DNA: TGTGCCAGCAGTTTCCTCTCTGAAGCTTTCTTT.

This clonotype was observed at least ten times. This chain links TRBV6-1 with TRBJ2-2; possible D gene TRBD1, 7 bases. This CDR3 has 14 residues. V was pared by 7 bases and J by 4 bases, with 13 bases between. Germline V CDR1 and CDR2: MNHNS, SASEGT. DNA of the CDR3: TGTGCCAGCATGCGGGACAGCTCCACCGGGGAGCTGTTTTTT. Amino acids: CASMRDSSTGELFF.

This clonotype has a count of ten or more. V usage is TRBV30 and J usage is TRBJ1-5, with a tentative D call TRBD1 (6 bases). Trimming took off 2 bases at V and 0 bases at J, with 14 bases between the two ends. The germline V gene has CDR1 GTSNPN and CDR2 SVGIG (reference sequence). The CDR3 sequence is 16 residues long. CDR3 sequence (DNA): TGTGCCTGGAGTCTTAACAGGGCGTATAGCAATCAGCCCCAGCATTTT. Translating gives CAWSLNRAYSNQPQHF.

This clonotype showed up just a few times. The V gene is TRBV4-1, the J gene TRBJ2-3, with D tentatively TRBD1 (6 bases). V was cut by 0 bases and J by 6 bases, with 19 bases left in between. The CDR3 contains 17 residues. Germline-derived CDR1 and CDR2 are MGHRA and YSYEKL. This chain's CDR3 is CASSQDQQGNLMDTQYF. The DNA of the CDR3 is TGCGCCAGCAGCCAAGATCAACAGGGAAATTTGATGGATACGCAGTATTTT.

Many counts were recorded for this clonotype. The chain combines TRBV4-1 with TRBJ2-5, with D hard to call. The ends were cut back, 1 base at V and 4 bases at J, with 10 bases in the middle. The germline gives CDR1 MGHRA, CDR2 YSYEKL. The CDR3 covers 14 residues. In nucleotides, the CDR3 is TGCGCCAGCAGCCAAGTTGGTTTCTCAGAGACCCAGTACTTC. Translation: CASSQVGFSETQYF.

This clonotype occurred a few times. A read error is possible here, since a much larger clone lies one base away. This is likely a read error, given that the CDR3 carries no conserved phenylalanine or tryptophan at its end. V and J are TRBV12-3 or TRBV12-4 and TRBJ1-5; D is unresolved. Trimming left V 7 bases short and J 0 bases short, with 16 bases between. The CDR3 length is 16 residues. The CDR3 reads CASTRGWAYSNQPQHL. In DNA, the CDR3 is TGTGCCAGCACCCGCGGATGGGCCTATAGCAATCAGCCCCAGCATCTT.

This clonotype was picked up a small number of times. V gene TRBV29-1 combines with J gene TRBJ2-1; no definite D call. The CDR3 is 13 residues long. The germline V gene has CDR1 SQVTM and CDR2 ANQGSEA. V was shortened by 7 bases and J by 0 bases, with 10 bases between the two germline ends. The CDR3 spells CSGVAASYNEQFF. CDR3 nucleotides: TGCAGCGGTGTAGCAGCCTCCTACAATGAGCAGTTCTTC.

As for this clonotype: One base away lies a much larger clone, so this may be a sequencing read error. The rearrangement links TRBV6-4 to TRBJ2-7, with D perhaps matching TRBD1 or TRBD2 (6 bases each). CDR3 size: 14 residues. CDR1 MRHNA and CDR2 SNTAGT come from the germline V gene. The DNA for the CDR3 is TGTGCCAACAGTGAAGGGGGGACCTCCTACGAGCAGTACTTC. This translates into CANSEGGTSYEQYF.

The gene calls are TRBV18 and TRBJ1-5; 7 nucleotides line up with TRBD1. Germline values: CDR1 KGHSH, CDR2 LQKENI. Trimming took 8 bases from V and 2 from J; bases not matched to a gene: 6. The CDR3 extends over 14 amino acids. The CDR3 coding sequence is TGTGCCAGCGCAACAGGGGCTCGCAATCAGCCCCAGCATTTT. The encoded protein is CASATGARNQPQHF.

This clonotype was recorded many times. This chain joins TRBV5-1 and TRBJ2-7; perhaps D is TRBD1 or TRBD2 (5 bases each). The CDR3 consists of 13 residues. V was trimmed by 5 bases and J by 5 bases, leaving 14 bases between them. The V gene's germline CDR1 is SGHRS and CDR2 YFSETQ. The CDR3 nucleotides are TGCGCCAGCAGAAAACTACAGGAGGACGAGCAGTACTTC. It codes for CASRKLQEDEQYF.

The rearrangement links TRBV5-6 to TRBJ1-2; D unclear. CDR3 length: 16 amino acids. V shed 3 bases and J shed 7 bases, with 22 bases lying between them. Germline loops: CDR1 SGHDT, CDR2 YYEEEE. CDR3 amino acids: CASSSSTSGGVPGYTF. CDR3 DNA: TGTGCCAGCAGCTCTTCGACATCTGGCGGGGTTCCTGGCTACACCTTC.

Many counts were recorded for this clonotype. The CDR3 DNA reads as TGTGCCAGCAGTTCTTTCCGGGACAGTGAAGCTTTCTTT. Translation: CASSSFRDSEAFF. This chain links TRBV12-3 or TRBV12-4 with TRBJ1-1, with 7 bases fitting TRBD1. V shed 4 bases, J shed 7 bases, and the junction held 6 bases outside the gene matches. The CDR3 runs to 13 residues.

This clonotype has more than one count but fewer than ten. A read error is possible here, since a much larger clone lies one base away. The rearrangement links TRBV18 to TRBJ2-5; D is uncertain. CDR1 KGHSH and CDR2 LQKENI come from the germline V gene. V was clipped by 2 bases and J by 1 base, with 14 bases between them. The length of the CDR3 is 16 residues. This chain's CDR3 is CASSPSHSRIQETQYF. The DNA of the CDR3 is TGTGCCAGCTCACCAAGTCACAGCCGAATCCAAGAGACCCAGTACTTC.

This clonotype has a count of ten or more. CDR3 coding DNA: TGTGCCAGCAGTCACCAGGGGGATTACAATGAGCAGTTCTTC. Its protein product is CASSHQGDYNEQFF. The chain carries TRBV6-1 and TRBJ2-1; TRBD1 matches 7 bases. The junction had 5 bases not matched to a gene; V was cut back by 5 bases and J by 4 bases. Germline V gene data show CDR1 as MNHNS and CDR2 as SASEGT. CDR3 length: 14 residues.

This clonotype has ten or more counts. This chain links TRBV4-1 with TRBJ2-3; no clear D. CDR1 MGHRA and CDR2 YSYEKL come from the germline V gene. The CDR3 covers 12 residues. V lost 5 bases, J lost 4 bases, and 7 bases lay in between. In DNA form, the CDR3 reads TGCGCCAGCAGCTCTCAGGCAGATACGCAGTATTTT. Protein: CASSSQADTQYF.

This clonotype was picked up many times. This chain links TRBV7-9 with TRBJ2-1; D is ambiguous. The germline CDR1 and CDR2 sequences are SEHNR and FQNEAQ (reference sequence). V was shortened by 5 bases and J by 6 bases, with 11 bases between the two germline ends. This CDR3 is built from 13 residues. In DNA form, the CDR3 reads TGTGCCAGCAGCCCCGCTACGGCCAATGAGCAGTTCTTC. This translates into CASSPATANEQFF.

This clonotype was observed a few times. The chain links TRBV7-8 to TRBJ1-4, with D unresolved. The V and J ends lost 1 base and 6 bases respectively, with 15 bases between them. Germline CDR1 and CDR2: SGHVS and FQNEAQ. The CDR3 has 16 amino acids. The DNA for the CDR3 is TGTGCCAGCAGCTTAGATATAGGCGGTCTTTATGAAAAACTGTTTTTT. Its translation is CASSLDIGGLYEKLFF.

This clonotype was picked up many times. The chain is built from TRBV7-3 and TRBJ1-1; TRBD1 matches 12 bases. This CDR3 comprises 15 residues. From germline, CDR1 is SGHTA and CDR2 FQGTGA. J was trimmed by 4 bases and V by 0 bases; bases with no gene match: 0. CDR3 protein: CASSLTGQGATEAFF. CDR3 nucleotide sequence: TGTGCCAGCAGCTTAACGGGACAGGGGGCCACTGAAGCTTTCTTT.

This clonotype was seen at least ten times. The rearrangement joins TRBV2 to TRBJ1-2, with TRBD1 matching over 9 bases. The CDR3 totals 21 residues. Germline V gene data show CDR1 as SNHLY and CDR2 as FYNNEI. Germline trimming cut 6 bases from V and 1 base from J; bases unmatched to any gene: 24. CDR3 loop: CASSQPRDRDDSIQNNYGYTF. The CDR3 DNA sequence: TGTGCCAGCAGCCAACCTAGGGACAGGGATGATTCAATACAAAATAACTATGGCTACACCTTC.

This clonotype was seen ten or more times. The chain employs TRBV20-1 and TRBJ2-5, with unresolved D. The germline CDR1 and CDR2 sequences are DFQATT and SNEGSKA (reference sequence). The CDR3 extends over 20 amino acids. Deletions cut 3 bases from V and 2 bases from J, with 31 bases between. DNA of the CDR3: TGCAGTGCTAGGGACCCCTTTAGGCCCCTTGACCGGAGATCTCAAGAGACCCAGTACTTC. It is translated as CSARDPFRPLDRRSQETQYF.

In this sample, this clonotype turned up many times. V is TRBV11-2 and J is TRBJ2-2; D not resolved. V was pared by 1 base and J by 3 bases, with 12 bases between. The CDR3 extends over 16 amino acids. Per germline, CDR1 SGHAT and CDR2 FQNNGV. DNA for the CDR3: TGTGCCAGCAGCTTAGGAGTAGGGCCGGACACCGGGGAGCTGTTTTTT. Residues: CASSLGVGPDTGELFF.

This clonotype occurred many times. The rearrangement joins TRBV6-1 to TRBJ2-3; 7 bases are shared with TRBD1. The CDR3 spans 16 residues. V gave up 5 bases and J gave up 2 bases; unmatched junction bases: 10. Germline CDR1 and CDR2: MNHNS and SASEGT. This chain's CDR3 is CASSYLGQANTDTQYF. As DNA, the CDR3 is TGTGCCAGCAGTTACTTAGGACAGGCCAACACAGATACGCAGTATTTT.